Following are 29 T cell receptor beta chains from one sample sequenced in a study of T cell repertoires in cytomegalovirus infection. Each CDR3 protein is one row after TCRdb ran MiXCR on the reads. The sample consists of over 150,000 distinct CDR3 sequences, roughly 17% of them appearing once. The specimen was CD8+ T cells from PBMCs. These TCRs come from a human donor in good health (CMV status not recorded). Some clones in this sample may be carry-over from other donors' samples.

The chain couples TRBV4-1 to TRBJ2-1; weak D call: TRBD1 (5 bases). Germline CDR1 MGHRA, CDR2 YSYEKL. V lost 5 bases, J lost 8 bases, and 13 bases lay in between. This CDR3 has 13 amino acids. In DNA form, the CDR3 reads TGCGCCAGCAGCGTTGGGGCATCCCATGAGCAGTTCTTC. Amino acids: CASSVGASHEQFF.

This rearrangement joins TRBV7-8 to TRBJ1-1; 8 positions match TRBD1. Germline V gene data show CDR1 as SGHVS and CDR2 as FQNEAQ. The CDR3 sequence is 13 residues long. The ends lost 8 bases at V and 4 bases at J; junction bases unmatched: 6. CDR3 protein: CASAGTGFTEAFF. CDR3 bases: TGTGCCAGCGCTGGGACAGGCTTCACTGAAGCTTTCTTT. Full variable domain (remainder filled in from reference TRBV7-8 and TRBJ1-1): GAGVSQSPRYKVAKRGQDVALRCDPISGHVSLFWYQQALGQGPEFLTYFQNEAQLDKSGLPSDRFFAERPEGSVSTLKIQRTQQEDSAVYLCASAGTGFTEAFFGQGTRLTVV.

A few counts support this clonotype. This chain connects TRBV19 to TRBJ2-7; TRBD1 or TRBD2 may be the D gene (5 bases each). Trimming took 3 bases from V and 3 from J, leaving 15 bases between them. Germline V gene sequence: CDR1 LNHDA, CDR2 SQIVND (reference sequence). The CDR3 extends over 15 amino acids. For the CDR3, the DNA is TGTGCCAGTAGTATTGCGCCAGGGAGTCGCTACGAGCAGTACTTC. This codes for CASSIAPGSRYEQYF.

This chain links TRBV12-3 or TRBV12-4 with TRBJ1-1; 7 bases match TRBD1. Trimming cost V 6 bases and J 4 bases; bases outside gene matches: 8. This CDR3 is built from 14 residues. The CDR3 region has the DNA TGTGCCAGCAGCCCGACAGGGTTTGGCACTGAAGCTTTCTTT. Its translation: CASSPTGFGTEAFF.

At least ten counts were recorded for this clonotype. The chain employs TRBV15 and TRBJ1-1; D remains unclear. Germline loops: CDR1 LNHNV, CDR2 YYDKDF (reference sequence). The CDR3 is 13 residues long. Trimming left V 4 bases short and J 1 base short, with 7 bases between. The CDR3 sequence is CATSTEGNTEAFF. The CDR3 DNA sequence: TGTGCCACCAGCACCGAGGGGAACACTGAAGCTTTCTTT.

The CDR3 region is CASSVQTGGEQFF. CDR3 bases: TGTGCCAGCAGCGTTCAGACAGGGGGCGAGCAGTTCTTC. This chain links TRBV11-1 with TRBJ2-1, with 10 bases matching TRBD1. After removal of 5 bases from V and 10 bases from J, the junction contained 5 bases not matched to a gene. The CDR3 totals 13 residues. Germline values: CDR1 SGHAT, CDR2 FQDESV (reference sequence). The complete variable domain, with remaining parts taken from reference TRBV11-1 and TRBJ2-1, reads EAEVAQSPRYKITEKSQAVAFWCDPISGHATLYWYRQILGQGPELLVQFQDESVVDDSQLPKDRFSAERLKGVDSTLKIQPAELGDSAMYLCASSVQTGGEQFFGPGTRLTVL.

The chain recombines TRBV7-8 with TRBJ2-1, with D uncertain. The germline V and J ends were trimmed by 4 bases and 0 bases, with 7 bases remaining between them. The length of the CDR3 is 14 residues. CDR1 and CDR2 from the germline V gene are SGHVS and FQNEAQ. CDR3 residues: CASSSQSSYNEQFF. In nucleotides, the CDR3 is TGTGCCAGCAGCTCCCAGAGCTCCTACAATGAGCAGTTCTTC.

In this sample, this clonotype turned up many times. The CDR3 nucleotides are TGTGCCAGCAGCACCTCCAACAGGGGGCCAGAGACCCAGTACTTC. Translating it yields CASSTSNRGPETQYF. The chain couples TRBV7-9 to TRBJ2-5, with 9 bases matching TRBD1. Germline V lookup: CDR1 SEHNR, CDR2 FQNEAQ (reference sequence). CDR3 length: 15 amino acids. The ends lost 5 bases at V and 4 bases at J; junction bases unmatched: 8.

The genes are TRBV4-1 and TRBJ2-1; the match to TRBD2 covers 10 bases. Germline lookup yields CDR1 MGHRA and CDR2 YSYEKL. The CDR3 covers 16 residues. V dropped 2 bases and J dropped 7; count of bases not matched to a gene: 8. Here the CDR3 reads CASSQRAGGPGNEQFF. DNA of the CDR3: TGCGCCAGCAGCCAAAGAGCGGGGGGGCCGGGAAATGAGCAGTTCTTC.

This clonotype was observed a handful of times. The chain couples TRBV6-1 to TRBJ2-1; a possible D gene is TRBD2 (5 bases). The ends were cut back, 6 bases at V and 7 bases at J, with 13 bases in the middle. CDR1 is MNHNS, CDR2 SASEGT, per germline. This CDR3 is built from 13 residues. For the CDR3, the DNA is TGTGCCAGCAGCATGGGAGACTATAATGAGCAGTTCTTC. As protein: CASSMGDYNEQFF.

This clonotype was counted only a few times. This chain joins TRBV7-6 and TRBJ2-1; D remains ambiguous. Between the trimmed V and J ends, which lost 4 bases and 13 bases, there was a span of 14 bases. This CDR3 spans 12 amino acids. CDR1 and CDR2 (germline): SGHVS, FNYEAQ. This chain's CDR3 is CASSSRTPPQFF. CDR3 bases: TGTGCCAGCAGCTCTCGTACCCCCCCACAGTTCTTC.

This clonotype was seen many times. The chain has TRBV20-1 and TRBJ1-6, with D uncertain. Trimming removed 2 bases from V and 0 bases from J, with 8 bases in between. Germline CDR1 DFQATT, CDR2 SNEGSKA (reference sequence). This CDR3 is built from 15 residues. CDR3 loop: CSARWDSSYNSPLHF. The CDR3 nucleotides are TGCAGTGCTAGATGGGATAGCTCCTATAATTCACCCCTCCACTTT.

This clonotype was seen a handful of times. The chain has TRBV6-6 and TRBJ1-3, with unresolved D. Germline V gene sequence: CDR1 MNHNY, CDR2 SVGAGI (reference sequence). Trimming pared 5 bases from V and 0 bases from J, leaving 14 bases between. CDR3 length: 16 residues. CDR3 nucleotides: TGTGCCAGCAGTCCGTGGGTCGGGGACTCTGGAAACACCATATATTTT. Translating gives CASSPWVGDSGNTIYF.

Ten or more counts support this clonotype. V gene TRBV6-2 or TRBV6-3 combines with J gene TRBJ2-1; 7 bases are shared with TRBD2. Trimming at V came to 2 bases and at J to 7 bases, leaving 2 bases not matched to a gene. The CDR3 has 13 amino acids. CDR1 is MNHEY and CDR2 is SVGEGT in the germline V gene. In nucleotides, the CDR3 is TGTGCCAGCAGTTACGGGGGGGGAAATGAGCAGTTCTTC. This gives the protein CASSYGGGNEQFF.

This clonotype showed up just a few times. The V call is TRBV5-8, the J call TRBJ2-1; D not resolved. This CDR3 region has 14 residues. V lost 5 bases and J 6 bases, leaving 15 bases between the germline ends. Germline V gene data show CDR1 as SGHTS and CDR2 as YDEGEE. CDR3 coding DNA: TGTGCCAGCAGGCCCCCGGATAGCCGCAATGAGCAGTTCTTC. Translated: CASRPPDSRNEQFF.

The chain joins TRBV4-3 to TRBJ2-1; D uncertain. CDR3 length equals 17 residues. Per the germline V gene, CDR1 is LGHNA and CDR2 is YSLEER. The V end lost 4 bases, the J end lost 0 bases, and 16 bases lay between the germline ends. The CDR3 DNA is TGCGCCAGCAGCCCTCCTGCAGCGAGGAGCTCCTACAATGAGCAGTTCTTC. Translation gives CASSPPAARSSYNEQFF.

The rearrangement uses TRBV7-4 and TRBJ2-1; 7 positions agree with TRBD1. Per the germline V gene, CDR1 is SGHVT and CDR2 is SQSDAQ. CDR3 length: 14 amino acids. V lost 3 bases, J lost 6 bases, and 5 bases stayed unmatched. DNA of the CDR3: TGTGCCAGCAGCTTGGCTACAGGGGCCAATGAGCAGTTCTTC. As protein: CASSLATGANEQFF.

The chain's CDR3 is CASSRTGSHGYTF. CDR3 in DNA: TGTGCCAGCAGCCGGACAGGAAGCCATGGCTACACCTTC. The chain recombines TRBV7-6 with TRBJ1-2; the match to TRBD1 covers 7 bases. CDR1 and CDR2 from the germline V gene are SGHVS and FNYEAQ. V dropped 5 bases and J dropped 6; count of bases not matched to a gene: 6. The CDR3 has 13 amino acids. Combining the CDR3 with reference TRBV7-6 and TRBJ1-2 gives the whole variable domain GAGVSQSPRYKVTKRGQDVALRCDPISGHVSLYWYRQALGQGPEFLTYFNYEAQQDKSGLPNDRFSAERPEGSISTLTIQRTEQRDSAMYRCASSRTGSHGYTFGSGTRLTVV.

This clonotype has just a few counts. This chain links TRBV7-9 with TRBJ2-7; possible D gene TRBD2, 5 bases. CDR1 and CDR2 (germline): SEHNR, FQNEAQ (reference sequence). The CDR3 is 15 residues long. Between the trimmed V and J ends, which lost 5 bases and 3 bases, there was a span of 17 bases. CDR3 sequence: CASSPEGHVHYEQYF. The CDR3 DNA follows: TGTGCCAGCAGCCCTGAGGGTCACGTCCACTACGAGCAGTACTTC.

This sequence joins TRBV7-9 and TRBJ2-5; TRBD1 is a possible D gene (6 bases). CDR1 and CDR2 from the germline V gene are SEHNR and FQNEAQ (reference sequence). V was shortened by 4 bases and J by 7 bases, with 19 bases between the two germline ends. This CDR3 comprises 15 residues. Here the CDR3 reads CASSSKDRQVWTQYF. CDR3 nucleotides: TGTGCCAGCAGCTCCAAGGACAGACAGGTTTGGACCCAGTACTTC.

This clonotype came up a few times. A read error may produce the germline difference seen at one junction end. J is TRBJ2-7 and V is TRBV5-1, with 10 bases fitting TRBD1. The CDR3 spans 14 residues. Per germline, CDR1 SGHRS and CDR2 YFSETQ. The CDR3 bases are TGCGCCAGCAGCGCAGGACAGGGGGACTACGGGCAGTACTTC. This translates into CASSAGQGDYGQYF.

This clonotype was detected ten times or more. This sequence joins TRBV7-6 and TRBJ1-5; D not certain. The CDR3 is 15 amino acids. Trimming stripped 2 bases from V and 2 bases from J, with 10 bases between. CDR1 is SGHVS, CDR2 FNYEAQ, per germline. CDR3 bases: TGTGCCAGCAGCTTAAACTCCGATCGCAATCAGCCCCAGCATTTT. Residues: CASSLNSDRNQPQHF.

This clonotype was seen a few times. The gene calls are TRBV11-2 and TRBJ2-7; tentative D call: TRBD1 (6 bases). Germline CDR1 reads SGHAT; CDR2 reads FQNNGV. V shed 5 bases and J shed 3 bases, with 11 bases lying between them. The CDR3 spans 13 residues. This CDR3 is CASSPGTYYEQYF. DNA for the CDR3: TGTGCCAGCAGCCCCGGGACATACTACGAGCAGTACTTC.

This clonotype was seen many times. This rearrangement joins TRBV7-2 to TRBJ2-2, with TRBD2 identical over 12 bases. The CDR3 has 19 residues. J gave up 3 bases and V 6 bases, and 14 bases lay outside the gene matches. The germline V gene encodes CDR1 SGHTA and CDR2 FQGNSA. CDR3 in amino acids: CASSSSGLAGDVYTGELFF. The CDR3 DNA follows: TGTGCCAGCAGTTCGTCGGGACTAGCGGGCGACGTGTACACCGGGGAGCTGTTTTTT.

The table lists this clonotype with a few counts. The rearrangement uses TRBV12-3 or TRBV12-4 and TRBJ1-1, with 8 bases fitting TRBD1. CDR3 length: 14 residues. V dropped 6 bases and J dropped 4; count of bases not matched to a gene: 7. The CDR3 protein is CASRRTGLTTEAFF. The CDR3 nucleotides read TGTGCCAGCAGACGGACAGGGTTGACCACTGAAGCTTTCTTT.

The chain links TRBV9 to TRBJ1-5; D is ambiguous. The V gene lost 3 bases and the J gene lost 4 bases, with 17 bases spanning the gap. The length of the CDR3 is 16 residues. Germline V lookup: CDR1 SGDLS, CDR2 YYNGEE. The CDR3 bases are TGTGCCAGCAGCGGAGATCCAGTCAGACCTAATCAGCCCCAGCATTTT. Amino acids: CASSGDPVRPNQPQHF.

Only a few counts were recorded for this clonotype. This sequence joins TRBV6-2 or TRBV6-3 and TRBJ2-5; D not resolved. V dropped 3 bases and J dropped 4 bases, with 18 bases sitting between them. Germline V gives CDR1 MNHEY, CDR2 SVGEGT. The CDR3 contains 16 residues. In DNA form, the CDR3 reads TGTGCCAGCAGTTATTACGAGGCCGGACCCCCAGAGACCCAGTACTTC. Protein product: CASSYYEAGPPETQYF.

This clonotype has a handful of counts. The J gene is TRBJ2-5, the V gene TRBV12-3 or TRBV12-4; 7 bases are shared with TRBD1. CDR3 size: 15 residues. Germline trimming cut 6 bases from V and 5 bases from J; bases unmatched to any gene: 12. The CDR3 sequence: CASSRRTGYGETQYF. In DNA, the CDR3 is TGTGCCAGCAGCCGAAGGACAGGCTACGGGGAGACCCAGTACTTC.

This clonotype was picked up a small number of times. The gene calls are TRBV5-6 and TRBJ1-2; D unresolved. The CDR3 runs to 15 residues. Deletions cut 5 bases from V and 2 bases from J, with 16 bases between. Germline CDR1 reads SGHDT; CDR2 reads YYEEEE. The CDR3 DNA is TGTGCCAGCAGATACCCTACGACGGAGAACTATGGCTACACCTTC. Protein product: CASRYPTTENYGYTF.